One and the same sample provided the 24 T cell receptor beta chains below, sequenced in a study of control samples from healthy donors and cancer patients. Only in-frame clones appear in the TCRdb table, and some are missing; sequencing was by immunoSEQ multiplex PCR. The sample carries about 160,000 clones, around 96% recorded once. The specimen sequenced was blood. Every receptor here comes from a woman aged 25 to 39 in good health.

The chain joins TRBV6-5 to TRBJ1-5; D is uncertain. Trimming shortened V by 7 bases and J by 0 bases, and 7 bases separated the two germline ends. CDR1 MNHEY and CDR2 SVGAGI come from the germline V gene. The CDR3 is 13 residues long. The DNA for the CDR3 is TGTGCCAGCACAGGCGGTAGCAATCAGCCCCAGCATTTT. This translates into CASTGGSNQPQHF.

This clone has only one observation. The genes are TRBV6-5 and TRBJ1-1; maybe TRBD1 (6 bases). Germline V gene lookup returns CDR1 MNHEY and CDR2 SVGAGI. The CDR3 has 14 amino acids. The V gene lost 6 bases and the J gene lost 1 base, with 12 bases spanning the gap. CDR3 nucleotides: TGTGCCAGCAGCACCGGGACATCGAACACTGAAGCTTTCTTT. It specifies CASSTGTSNTEAFF.

The V and J genes are TRBV10-2 and TRBJ2-7; D is unclear. The germline V and J ends were trimmed by 3 bases and 2 bases, with 8 bases remaining between them. CDR1 is WSHSY, CDR2 SAAADI, per germline. This CDR3 has 13 residues. CDR3 DNA sequence: TGCGCCAGCAGTGATATAGGAACCTACGAGCAGTACTTC. This translates into CASSDIGTYEQYF.

This clone is a singleton in its sample. The chain joins TRBV7-9 to TRBJ2-2, with D perhaps matching TRBD1 (6 bases). Germline lookup yields CDR1 SEHNR and CDR2 FQNEAQ (reference sequence). CDR3 size: 15 residues. The V gene lost 5 bases and the J gene lost 7 bases, with 17 bases spanning the gap. The CDR3 region has the DNA TGTGCCAGCAGCGAACGACAGGCGGCTGGCGGGGAGCTGTTTTTT. The encoded protein is CASSERQAAGGELFF.

This sequence joins TRBV7-2 and TRBJ2-5; D is undetermined. The germline gives CDR1 SGHTA, CDR2 FQGNSA. V was clipped by 1 base and J by 5 bases, with 11 bases between them. This CDR3 comprises 14 residues. Here the CDR3 reads CASSLETVRETQYF. The DNA of the CDR3 is TGTGCCAGCAGCTTAGAAACAGTACGGGAGACCCAGTACTTC.

The rearrangement joins TRBV28 to TRBJ1-1; TRBD1 might be the D (6 bases). This CDR3 contains 14 residues. The germline V gene has CDR1 MDHEN and CDR2 SYDVKM. V gave up 7 bases and J gave up 2 bases, with 14 bases separating them. The CDR3 loop is CASISGQLNTEAFF. CDR3 DNA: TGTGCCAGCATCTCCGGACAGCTAAACACTGAAGCTTTCTTT. Together with reference TRBV28 and TRBJ1-1, the CDR3 gives the full variable domain: DVKVTQSSRYLVKRTGEKVFLECVQDMDHENMFWYRQDPGLGLRLIYFSYDVKMKEKGDIPEGYSVSREKKERFSLILESASTNQTSMYLCASISGQLNTEAFFGQGTRLTVV.

DNA of the CDR3: TGTGCCACCAGTGATCCGACAGGGGGCGATCAGCCCCAGCATTTT. Translation: CATSDPTGGDQPQHF. The chain is built from TRBV24-1 and TRBJ1-5; 10 nucleotides match TRBD1. In germline, CDR1 is KGHDR, CDR2 SFDVKD. There are 15 residues in the CDR3. The V segment lost 3 bases and the J segment 5 bases; nucleotides outside the gene matches: 3.

The V gene is TRBV11-2, the J gene TRBJ2-5, with TRBD1 as a possible D gene (5 bases). The CDR3 consists of 17 residues. Germline lookup yields CDR1 SGHAT and CDR2 FQNNGV. V lost 1 base to trimming and J lost 2 bases, with 17 bases between them. CDR3 sequence reads: CASSLGTLGHIQETQYF. The CDR3 DNA is TGTGCCAGCAGCTTAGGTACTCTTGGACACATTCAAGAGACCCAGTACTTC.

This chain links TRBV6-1 with TRBJ1-3; D is ambiguous. The CDR3 sequence is 16 residues long. The V and J ends lost 4 bases and 2 bases respectively, with 15 bases between them. Looked up from germline, CDR1 is MNHNS and CDR2 is SASEGT. CDR3 DNA: TGTGCCAGCAGTGTTCGGCCTGGTCGGCCTGGAAACACCATATATTTT. Its protein product is CASSVRPGRPGNTIYF.

The rearrangement uses TRBV28 and TRBJ1-1; possibly TRBD1 for D (6 bases). V shed 4 bases and J shed 1 base, with 10 bases lying between them. Germline-derived CDR1 and CDR2 are MDHEN and SYDVKM. CDR3 length: 14 amino acids. The DNA of the CDR3 is TGTGCCAGCAGTTCAGGGGCCCAGAACACTGAAGCTTTCTTT. This gives the protein CASSSGAQNTEAFF.

The chain employs TRBV2 and TRBJ1-2; unclear D gene. The CDR3 totals 16 residues. Looked up from germline, CDR1 is SNHLY and CDR2 is FYNNEI. V was pared by 0 bases and J by 2 bases, with 13 bases between. This chain's CDR3 is CASSEALRRENYGYTF. The DNA for the CDR3 is TGTGCCAGCAGTGAAGCGCTTCGTCGGGAAAACTATGGCTACACCTTC.

This chain links TRBV28 with TRBJ2-7; D unclear. This CDR3 comprises 11 residues. V dropped 0 bases and J dropped 9 bases, with 6 bases sitting between them. Germline lookup yields CDR1 MDHEN and CDR2 SYDVKM. CDR3 region: CASSLWALQYF. The CDR3 region has the DNA TGTGCCAGCAGTTTATGGGCTCTGCAGTACTTC.

V gene TRBV15 combines with J gene TRBJ1-3; the D is unclear. This CDR3 is built from 15 residues. Per germline, CDR1 LNHNV and CDR2 YYDKDF (reference sequence). V shed 0 bases and J shed 3 bases, with 9 bases lying between them. CDR3 nucleotides: TGTGCCACCAGCAGAGATCCCACTTTTGGAAACACCATATATTTT. It translates to CATSRDPTFGNTIYF.

The rearrangement uses TRBV3-1 (or the pseudogene TRBV3-2) and TRBJ1-1; no reliable D call. CDR1 LGHDT and CDR2 YNNKEL come from the germline V gene (reference sequence). Trimming took 3 bases from V and 5 from J, leaving 7 bases between them. The CDR3 runs 12 residues. Here the CDR3 DNA reads TGTGCCAGCAGCCAGTACGGGACTGAAGCTTTCTTT. Protein product: CASSQYGTEAFF.

This clone was picked up one time. V gene TRBV7-9 combines with J gene TRBJ1-3; 7 bases align to TRBD1. With V trimmed by 1 base and J by 3 bases, 3 bases remained unmatched. The CDR3 has 15 amino acids. The V gene's germline CDR1 is SEHNR and CDR2 FQNEAQ (reference sequence). CDR3 sequence reads: CASSLVGTVGNTIYF. CDR3 sequence (DNA): TGTGCCAGCAGCTTAGTCGGGACAGTTGGAAACACCATATATTTT.

V usage is TRBV27 and J usage is TRBJ1-1; TRBD1 is a possible D gene (6 bases). This CDR3 has 13 residues. Germline V gives CDR1 MNHEY, CDR2 SMNVEV (reference sequence). Trimming left V 3 bases short and J 4 bases short, with 9 bases between. CDR3 loop: CASSFGGLTEAFF. DNA for the CDR3: TGTGCCAGCAGTTTTGGGGGGCTCACTGAAGCTTTCTTT.

This clone has a single count. This sample also contains other DNA sequences that code for the same CDR3. This chain links TRBV28 with TRBJ2-7, with D perhaps matching TRBD1 or TRBD2 (6 bases each). The CDR3 contains 14 residues. V lost 3 bases, J lost 2 bases, and 11 bases lay in between. The germline V gene has CDR1 MDHEN and CDR2 SYDVKM. The CDR3 DNA follows: TGTGCCAGCAGTTTCGGAGGGGGGACCTACGAGCAGTACTTC. Amino acids: CASSFGGGTYEQYF.

J is TRBJ1-4 and V is TRBV30; a possible D gene is TRBD1 (5 bases). V lost 1 base and J 4 bases, leaving 16 bases between the germline ends. This CDR3 has 16 residues. In germline, CDR1 is GTSNPN, CDR2 SVGIG (reference sequence). The CDR3 loop reads CAWSAGTAVLNEKLFF. CDR3 coding DNA: TGTGCCTGGAGTGCAGGGACCGCGGTGCTTAATGAAAAACTGTTTTTT.

The chain has TRBV28 and TRBJ1-5; D call uncertain. CDR3 size: 14 residues. Germline CDR1 MDHEN, CDR2 SYDVKM. V dropped 2 bases and J dropped 0 bases, with 5 bases sitting between them. CDR3 amino acids: CASSLGNSNQPQHF. The CDR3 nucleotides read TGTGCCAGCAGTTTAGGGAATAGCAATCAGCCCCAGCATTTT. The full variable domain, its missing parts supplied by reference TRBV28 and TRBJ1-5, is DVKVTQSSRYLVKRTGEKVFLECVQDMDHENMFWYRQDPGLGLRLIYFSYDVKMKEKGDIPEGYSVSREKKERFSLILESASTNQTSMYLCASSLGNSNQPQHFGDGTRLSIL.

This clone has a single count. The chain links TRBV6-5 to TRBJ1-2, with D possibly TRBD1 on 6 matching bases. Germline-derived CDR1 and CDR2 are MNHEY and SVGAGI. This CDR3 is 12 amino acids long. V was trimmed by 0 bases and J by 7 bases, leaving 6 bases between them. In DNA, the CDR3 is TGTGCCAGCAGTTACTCAGGGGGTGGCTACACCTTC. It yields the protein CASSYSGGGYTF.

The chain recombines TRBV4-1 with TRBJ2-2; 8 bases map to TRBD1. Germline assignment: CDR1 MGHRA and CDR2 YSYEKL. V was pared by 1 base and J by 0 bases, with 10 bases of the junction left unmatched. The CDR3 spans 19 residues. The CDR3 region is CASSQGFDRGSANTGELFF. DNA of the CDR3: TGCGCCAGCAGCCAAGGGTTTGACAGGGGTTCGGCGAACACCGGGGAGCTGTTTTTT.

This chain joins TRBV29-1 and TRBJ2-3, with 9 bases aligning to TRBD2. The CDR3 loop spans 15 amino acids. The V and J ends lost 3 bases and 0 bases, in that order; junction bases with no gene match: 4. Germline V gene lookup returns CDR1 SQVTM and CDR2 ANQGSEA. CDR3 in DNA: TGCAGCGTTGAGCTAGCGGGATACAGCACAGATACGCAGTATTTT. Protein sequence: CSVELAGYSTDTQYF.

The J gene is TRBJ1-1, the V gene TRBV5-1; tentatively, D is TRBD1 (6 bases). This CDR3 has 14 amino acids. Germline V gene sequence: CDR1 SGHRS, CDR2 YFSETQ. V lost 4 bases and J lost 4, with 14 bases in between. CDR3 DNA sequence: TGCGCCAGCAGCGAACACAGGGTAAGCACTGAAGCTTTCTTT. Its protein product is CASSEHRVSTEAFF.

CDR3 region: CASSPPGPVGRSTDTQYF. CDR3 DNA: TGTGCCAGCAGTCCCCCGGGCCCCGTTGGGAGGAGCACAGATACGCAGTATTTT. V is TRBV28 and J is TRBJ2-3, with a weak D call TRBD2 (6 bases). V was clipped by 5 bases and J by 0 bases, with 21 bases between them. Per germline, CDR1 MDHEN and CDR2 SYDVKM. The CDR3 extends over 18 amino acids.